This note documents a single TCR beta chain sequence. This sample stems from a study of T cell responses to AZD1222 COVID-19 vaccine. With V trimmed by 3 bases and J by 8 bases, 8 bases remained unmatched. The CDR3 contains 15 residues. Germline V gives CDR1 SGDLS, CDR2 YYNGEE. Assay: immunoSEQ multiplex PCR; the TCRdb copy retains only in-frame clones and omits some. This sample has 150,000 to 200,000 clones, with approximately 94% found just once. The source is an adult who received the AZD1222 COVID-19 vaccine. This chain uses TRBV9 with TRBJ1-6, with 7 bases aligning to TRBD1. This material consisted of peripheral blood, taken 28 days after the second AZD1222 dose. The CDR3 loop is CASSGGQARDSPLHF. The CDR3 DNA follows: TGTGCCAGCAGCGGAGGACAGGCCAGGGATTCACCCCTCCACTTT.